Listed here are 24 T cell receptor beta chains from one sample, sequenced in a study of T cell responses to AZD1222 COVID-19 vaccine. The assay was immunoSEQ multiplex PCR, and TCRdb's table has in-frame clones only and misses some. In the table there are roughly 150,000 clones, 90% of which are singletons. The source material was peripheral blood, sampled 28 days after the second AZD1222 dose. The receptors derive from an adult who received the AZD1222 COVID-19 vaccine.

The CDR3 DNA reads TGTGCCTGGCTGGGAGAGGGCAATGAAAAACTGTTTTTT. Residues: CAWLGEGNEKLFF. The chain employs TRBV30 and TRBJ1-4, with D hard to call. This CDR3 region has 13 residues. V lost 5 bases, J lost 5 bases, and 12 bases lay in between. CDR1 is GTSNPN and CDR2 is SVGIG in the germline V gene (reference sequence).

The gene calls are TRBV9 and TRBJ2-1; possibly TRBD2 for D (6 bases). Per the germline V gene, CDR1 is SGDLS and CDR2 is YYNGEE. This CDR3 contains 16 residues. V lost 0 bases to trimming and J lost 0 bases, with 10 bases between them. CDR3 DNA sequence: TGTGCCAGCAGCGTAGCTGGGGGGAGCTCCTACAATGAGCAGTTCTTC. It is translated as CASSVAGGSSYNEQFF.

The chain employs TRBV24-1 and TRBJ1-4; perhaps TRBD1 as D (5 bases). V lost 4 bases and J 4 bases, leaving 15 bases between the germline ends. Germline CDR1 and CDR2: KGHDR and SFDVKD. The CDR3 is 16 residues long. This CDR3 reads CATSDNRRADNEKLFF. The CDR3 DNA reads TGTGCCACCAGTGACAACAGGAGGGCCGATAATGAAAAACTGTTTTTT.

J is TRBJ1-5 and V is TRBV6-5; D is uncertain. CDR3 length: 15 residues. Per germline, CDR1 MNHEY and CDR2 SVGAGI. Trimming stripped 5 bases from V and 2 bases from J, with 13 bases between. CDR3 sequence: CASSPPRVGNQPQHF. In DNA, the CDR3 is TGTGCCAGCAGTCCCCCAAGGGTTGGCAATCAGCCCCAGCATTTT.

This chain joins TRBV30 and TRBJ2-5; D assignment may be TRBD1 or TRBD2 (6 bases each). V was cut by 8 bases and J by 4 bases, with 14 bases left in between. CDR1 is GTSNPN, CDR2 SVGIG, per germline (reference sequence). This CDR3 has 12 residues. The CDR3 bases are TGTGCCCGTCGGGGGCGGGGAGAGACCCAGTACTTC. Its translation is CARRGRGETQYF.

The chain combines TRBV3-1 (or the pseudogene TRBV3-2) with TRBJ1-3, with D unresolved. The germline V gene encodes CDR1 LGHDT and CDR2 YNNKEL (reference sequence). CDR3 size: 15 residues. V was trimmed by 1 base and J by 2 bases, leaving 9 bases between them. The CDR3 spells CASSQVAGTGNTIYF. The CDR3 DNA reads as TGTGCCAGCAGCCAAGTGGCCGGGACTGGAAACACCATATATTTT.

The chain is built from TRBV6-5 and TRBJ1-1; no clear D. The CDR3 extends over 13 amino acids. The germline V and J ends were trimmed by 7 bases and 0 bases, with 9 bases remaining between them. CDR1 is MNHEY, CDR2 SVGAGI, per germline. CDR3 nucleotide sequence: TGTGCCAGCACCTTAGATGTGAACACTGAAGCTTTCTTT. Amino acids: CASTLDVNTEAFF.

This chain connects TRBV5-1 to TRBJ2-3, with D perhaps TRBD2 (6 bases). The CDR3 runs to 14 residues. Per the germline V gene, CDR1 is SGHRS and CDR2 is YFSETQ. V dropped 0 bases and J dropped 4 bases, with 9 bases sitting between them. The CDR3 spells CASSLASGADTQYF. For the CDR3, the DNA is TGCGCCAGCAGCTTGGCGTCGGGGGCAGATACGCAGTATTTT.

The rearrangement links TRBV7-2 to TRBJ2-5, with D perhaps TRBD2 (6 bases). CDR3 length: 14 residues. In germline, CDR1 is SGHTA, CDR2 FQGNSA. The ends were cut back, 0 bases at V and 4 bases at J, with 9 bases in the middle. The CDR3 nucleotides read TGTGCCAGCAGCTTAGCGGGAGGACGAGAGACCCAGTACTTC. It codes for CASSLAGGRETQYF.

The chain recombines TRBV13 with TRBJ2-4; D is unresolved. V was cut by 6 bases and J by 6 bases, with 15 bases left in between. CDR3 length: 14 amino acids. Germline V gene data show CDR1 as PRHDT and CDR2 as FYEKMQ (reference sequence). For the CDR3, the DNA is TGTGCCAGCAGTTCCGAAGGGCTTGGAAACATTCAGTACTTC. Protein: CASSSEGLGNIQYF.

The chain uses TRBV2 and TRBJ1-2; D is ambiguous. Germline V gene lookup returns CDR1 SNHLY and CDR2 FYNNEI. The CDR3 covers 12 residues. The germline V and J ends were trimmed by 4 bases and 6 bases, with 9 bases remaining between them. This CDR3 reads CASSVLSDGYTF. CDR3 nucleotide sequence: TGTGCCAGCAGTGTTCTATCGGATGGCTACACCTTC.

The chain joins TRBV10-2 to TRBJ1-6; 11 nucleotides agree with TRBD1. CDR3 size: 19 residues. J gave up 6 bases and V 7 bases, and 17 bases lay outside the gene matches. Per the germline V gene, CDR1 is WSHSY and CDR2 is SAAADI. CDR3 sequence reads: CASKVSGQGDPPRNSPLHF. The CDR3 DNA reads TGCGCCAGCAAGGTGTCGGGACAGGGGGACCCTCCTCGTAATTCACCCCTCCACTTT.

The chain links TRBV7-2 to TRBJ2-7, with 7 bases identical to TRBD2. Germline trimming cut 7 bases from V and 0 bases from J; bases unmatched to any gene: 6. Germline V CDR1 and CDR2: SGHTA, FQGNSA. This CDR3 spans 14 amino acids. The CDR3 bases are TGTGCCAGCACCCAAAGCGGGGCCTCCTACGAGCAGTACTTC. Protein sequence: CASTQSGASYEQYF.

The V gene is TRBV25-1, the J gene TRBJ1-3; possibly TRBD1 for D (5 bases). Germline CDR1 and CDR2: MGHDK and SYGVNS. The CDR3 extends over 14 amino acids. Trimming left V 6 bases short and J 3 bases short, with 12 bases between. The DNA of the CDR3 is TGTGCCAGCAGCGACACAGGAATTGGAAACACCATATATTTT. It yields the protein CASSDTGIGNTIYF.

The V and J genes are TRBV20-1 and TRBJ1-4; TRBD1 matches at 8 bases. Per the germline V gene, CDR1 is DFQATT and CDR2 is SNEGSKA (reference sequence). This CDR3 is built from 19 residues. The V gene end was trimmed by 3 bases and the J gene end by 0 bases; junction bases not matched to a gene: 15. CDR3 sequence: CSASPQGVMSVATNEKLFF. The CDR3 DNA sequence: TGCAGTGCTAGTCCACAGGGGGTGATGTCCGTTGCAACTAATGAAAAACTGTTTTTT.

The V and J genes are TRBV15 and TRBJ1-5; D not certain. Per germline, CDR1 LNHNV and CDR2 YYDKDF (reference sequence). The V gene lost 2 bases and the J gene lost 11 bases, with 16 bases spanning the gap. The CDR3 spans 14 residues. The CDR3 here is CATSRLSPYPAQHF. The CDR3 bases are TGTGCCACCAGCAGACTCAGTCCCTACCCGGCCCAGCATTTT.

This chain joins TRBV5-1 and TRBJ2-1; 11 bases align to TRBD2. The trim removed 3 bases at V and 3 bases at J, leaving 2 bases unmatched. The CDR3 extends over 15 amino acids. Per the germline V gene, CDR1 is SGHRS and CDR2 is YFSETQ. DNA for the CDR3: TGCGCCAGCAGCTCGGGACTAGCGGTCTACAATGAGCAGTTCTTC. Translating it yields CASSSGLAVYNEQFF.

V gene TRBV11-3 combines with J gene TRBJ2-1; D might be TRBD2 (6 bases). CDR1 SGHNT and CDR2 YENEEA come from the germline V gene. V was shortened by 5 bases and J by 11 bases, with 13 bases between the two germline ends. This CDR3 has 12 residues. CDR3 nucleotide sequence: TGTGCCAGCAGCATCGTGGAGGGTAAGCAGTTCTTC. This codes for CASSIVEGKQFF. Full variable domain (rest looked up from reference TRBV11-3 and TRBJ2-1): EAGVVQSPRYKIIEKKQPVAFWCNPISGHNTLYWYLQNLGQGPELLIRYENEEAVDDSQLPKDRFSAERLKGVDSTLKIQPAELGDSAVYLCASSIVEGKQFFGPGTRLTVL.

The V call is TRBV5-1, the J call TRBJ1-2; no clear D. Trimming stripped 4 bases from V and 5 bases from J, with 6 bases between. This CDR3 comprises 11 residues. Germline CDR1 and CDR2: SGHRS and YFSETQ. The CDR3 spells CASSLGYGYTF. For the CDR3, the DNA is TGCGCCAGCAGCCTAGGGTATGGCTACACCTTC.

This sequence joins TRBV24-1 and TRBJ1-2; no clear D gene. Germline V gives CDR1 KGHDR, CDR2 SFDVKD. The CDR3 has 12 amino acids. Trimming pared 5 bases from V and 4 bases from J, leaving 7 bases between. This chain's CDR3 is CATSGGSYGYTF. For the CDR3, the DNA is TGTGCCACCAGTGGGGGTAGCTATGGCTACACCTTC.

The chain's CDR3 is CASKGAQGPYEQYF. CDR3 coding DNA: TGTGCCAGCAAGGGGGCCCAGGGACCCTACGAGCAGTACTTC. The genes are TRBV6-5 and TRBJ2-7; 7 bases map to TRBD1. The CDR3 loop spans 14 amino acids. With 7 bases clipped from V and 2 bases from J, the junction kept 8 bases outside the gene matches. Per germline, CDR1 MNHEY and CDR2 SVGAGI.

This chain joins TRBV19 and TRBJ1-5, with unresolved D. The germline V and J ends were trimmed by 4 bases and 0 bases, with 13 bases remaining between them. The germline V gene encodes CDR1 LNHDA and CDR2 SQIVND (reference sequence). The CDR3 is made up of 16 amino acids. The CDR3 protein is CASSNLADYSNQPQHF. The CDR3 DNA reads as TGTGCCAGTAGTAACCTCGCAGACTATAGCAATCAGCCCCAGCATTTT. Combining the CDR3 with reference TRBV19 and TRBJ1-5 gives the whole variable domain DGGITQSPKYLFRKEGQNVTLSCEQNLNHDAMYWYRQDPGQGLRLIYYSQIVNDFQKGDIAEGYSVSREKKESFPLTVTSAQKNPTAFYLCASSNLADYSNQPQHFGDGTRLSIL.

The chain links TRBV5-4 to TRBJ1-6, with D unresolved. The V gene lost 0 bases and the J gene lost 7 bases, with 5 bases spanning the gap. This CDR3 spans 13 amino acids. From germline, CDR1 is SGHNT and CDR2 YYREEE (reference sequence). DNA of the CDR3: TGTGCCAGCAGCTTGGGAGAGAATTCACCCCTCCACTTT. Amino acids: CASSLGENSPLHF. Complete variable domain (other parts from reference TRBV5-4 and TRBJ1-6): ETGVTQSPTHLIKTRGQQVTLRCSSQSGHNTVSWYQQALGQGPQFIFQYYREEENGRGNFPPRFSGLQFPNYSSELNVNALELDDSALYLCASSLGENSPLHFGNGTRLTVT.

This clone showed up just a few times. The chain employs TRBV7-3 and TRBJ1-1; 8 nucleotides agree with TRBD1. The CDR3 loop spans 14 amino acids. In germline, CDR1 is SGHTA, CDR2 FQGTGA. J was trimmed by 5 bases and V by 3 bases; bases with no gene match: 5. DNA of the CDR3: TGTGCCAGCAGCTTTTCAGGGGGCCAGACTGAAGCTTTCTTT. This codes for CASSFSGGQTEAFF.